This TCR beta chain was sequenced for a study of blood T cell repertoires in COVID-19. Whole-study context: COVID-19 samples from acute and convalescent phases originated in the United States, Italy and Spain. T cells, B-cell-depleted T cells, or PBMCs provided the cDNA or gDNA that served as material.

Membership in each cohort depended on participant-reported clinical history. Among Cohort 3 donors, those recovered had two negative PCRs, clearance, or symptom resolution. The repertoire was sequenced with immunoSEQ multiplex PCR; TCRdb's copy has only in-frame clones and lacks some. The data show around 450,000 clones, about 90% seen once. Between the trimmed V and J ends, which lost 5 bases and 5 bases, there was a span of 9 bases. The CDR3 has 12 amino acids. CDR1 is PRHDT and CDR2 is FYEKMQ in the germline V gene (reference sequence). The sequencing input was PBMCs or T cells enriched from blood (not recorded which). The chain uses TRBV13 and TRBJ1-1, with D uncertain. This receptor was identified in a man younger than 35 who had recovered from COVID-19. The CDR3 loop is CASSHRGTEAFF. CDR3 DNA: TGTGCCAGCAGCCATCGAGGTACTGAAGCTTTCTTT.